The clone carrying this T cell receptor (beta chain) was recorded a few times. Its specificity is not known. Through a sample-barcoded 5' primer and a J-beta primer mix, a second PCR was run for 7 to 11 cycles. Using its own MiXCR run on the 5' RACE reads, TCRdb lists one record per CDR3 protein. The profile covers about 640,000 distinct CDR3 sequences, with roughly two fifths appearing a single time and about 32% taken by the ten largest. V was shortened by 6 bases and J by 0 bases, with 7 bases between the two germline ends. Germline V CDR1 and CDR2: SGHRS, YFSETQ. CDR3 length: 12 amino acids. The data stem from a study of blood T cells in healthy people across ages. Turning to the study itself: Through template switching, about one barcoded beta molecule was captured per two T cells, as measured in model experiments.

Study-wide points: Fewer expanded clones and more diversity marked long-lived versus aged donors.

The genes are TRBV5-1 and TRBJ2-7, with D unresolved. Sequencing was done on a sample of blood. The sequence was obtained from an elderly man in good health. CDR3 DNA sequence: TGCGCCAGCATTAAGAACTCCTACGAGCAGTACTTC. Translating it yields CASIKNSYEQYF.